This TCR beta chain originates from a study of vaccination effects on CD4 cells after COVID-19. CDR1 MRHNA and CDR2 SNTAGT come from the germline V gene. The CDR3 consists of 13 residues. J gave up 6 bases and V 3 bases, and 1 base lay outside the gene matches. Antigen-specific CD4+ T cell clonotypes were called by their expansion after viral peptide-pool culture in ViraFEST. Scientists isolated CD4+ T cells after an approximately 10-day culture period ended. It was between March and December 2020 that the person had a SARS-CoV-2 infection confirmed by PCR. Here immunoSEQ multiplex PCR was the method, and the copy in TCRdb shows in-frame clones only, minus some. The sample consists of 26,000 or so clones, about four fifths of them appearing once. To note about this clone: Its antigen remains unknown.

The gene calls are TRBV6-4 and TRBJ1-1; TRBD1 matches at 10 bases. Sample: CD4+ T cells from PBMCs cultured with HCoV-NL63 spike peptides, taken before COVID-19 vaccination. This clonotype was obtained from a human donor who had a prior SARS-CoV-2 infection. The DNA for the CDR3 is TGTGCCAGCAGTGAGGACAGGGGGGCTGAAGCTTTCTTT. It encodes CASSEDRGAEAFF.